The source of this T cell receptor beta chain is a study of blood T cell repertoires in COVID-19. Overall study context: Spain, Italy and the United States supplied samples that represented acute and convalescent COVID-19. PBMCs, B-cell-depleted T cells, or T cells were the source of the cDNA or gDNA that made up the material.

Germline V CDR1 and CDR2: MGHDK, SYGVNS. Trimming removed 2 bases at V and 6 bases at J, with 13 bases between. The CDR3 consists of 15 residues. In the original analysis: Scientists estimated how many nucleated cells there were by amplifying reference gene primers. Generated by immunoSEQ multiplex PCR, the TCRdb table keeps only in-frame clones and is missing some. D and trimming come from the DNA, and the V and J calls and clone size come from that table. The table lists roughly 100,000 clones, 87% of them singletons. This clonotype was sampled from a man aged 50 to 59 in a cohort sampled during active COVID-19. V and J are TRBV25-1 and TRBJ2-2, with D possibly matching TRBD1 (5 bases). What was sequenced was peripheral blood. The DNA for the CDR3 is TGTGCCAGCAGTGAACCAGGGTTAATGTCCGGGGAGCTGTTTTTT. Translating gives CASSEPGLMSGELFF.